Presented here are 18 T cell receptor beta chains from one specimen sequenced in a study of Siglec-9 on CD8 T cells in melanoma. Sequencing was performed with immunoSEQ multiplex PCR; in TCRdb, only in-frame clones are kept and a portion is missing. The data contain more than 25,000 clones, 80% of them singletons. The sequenced material came from Siglec-9- CD8+ T cells sorted from blood. These receptors all come from a human donor in good health.

This clone was seen once. The chain carries TRBV4-1 and TRBJ2-7; D not resolved. V was cut by 0 bases and J by 3 bases, with 9 bases left in between. CDR3 size: 14 residues. CDR1 is MGHRA and CDR2 is YSYEKL in the germline V gene. Here the CDR3 reads CASSQEVENYEQYF. CDR3 sequence (DNA): TGCGCCAGCAGCCAAGAGGTAGAGAACTACGAGCAGTACTTC.

The chain joins TRBV27 to TRBJ1-5, with D perhaps TRBD1 (5 bases). CDR3 length: 14 residues. V lost 6 bases and J lost 2, with 11 bases in between. Per the germline V gene, CDR1 is MNHEY and CDR2 is SMNVEV (reference sequence). The CDR3 DNA is TGTGCCAGCAGCCTCCGGGACGGCAATCAGCCCCAGCATTTT. Protein product: CASSLRDGNQPQHF.

This chain connects TRBV28 to TRBJ2-1; D gene unclear. V lost 3 bases and J lost 0, with 6 bases in between. CDR1 and CDR2 (germline): MDHEN, SYDVKM. The CDR3 spans 14 residues. The CDR3 sequence: CASSLTSSYNEQFF. Written as DNA, the CDR3 is TGTGCCAGCAGTTTGACAAGCTCCTACAATGAGCAGTTCTTC.

V gene TRBV5-6 combines with J gene TRBJ1-4, with 9 bases aligning to TRBD1. This CDR3 has 15 amino acids. After removal of 4 bases from V and 6 bases from J, the junction contained 7 bases not matched to a gene. CDR1 is SGHDT, CDR2 YYEEEE, per germline. The DNA of the CDR3 is TGTGCCAGCAGCAGAACCGGGACAGGGTATGAAAAACTGTTTTTT. Encoded protein: CASSRTGTGYEKLFF.

This sequence joins TRBV15 and TRBJ1-5; D is ambiguous. Germline values: CDR1 LNHNV, CDR2 YYDKDF (reference sequence). The CDR3 is 18 amino acids. The V gene lost 0 bases and the J gene lost 1 base, with 16 bases spanning the gap. CDR3 coding DNA: TGTGCCACCAGCAGAGAGCTTGCATCAACGGCGAGCAATCAGCCCCAGCATTTT. Encoded protein: CATSRELASTASNQPQHF.

This CDR3 is CASTAANTGELFF. The CDR3, as DNA: TGCGCCTCGACCGCGGCGAACACCGGGGAGCTGTTTTTT. The chain has TRBV5-1 and TRBJ2-2; D is undetermined. With 10 bases removed from V and 0 bases from J, the gap between germline ends came to 10 bases. This CDR3 spans 13 amino acids. Germline V lookup: CDR1 SGHRS, CDR2 YFSETQ.

The J gene is TRBJ1-4, the V gene TRBV7-9; 9 bases map to TRBD1. The V gene end was trimmed by 1 base and the J gene end by 4 bases; junction bases not matched to a gene: 1. Germline V lookup: CDR1 SEHNR, CDR2 FQNEAQ (reference sequence). This CDR3 has 15 residues. CDR3 sequence reads: CASSLGQGVNEKLFF. The CDR3 nucleotides read TGTGCCAGCAGCTTAGGACAGGGGGTTAATGAAAAACTGTTTTTT.

This clone has a single count. This chain joins TRBV19 and TRBJ1-2, with TRBD1 identical over 9 bases. The CDR3 has 16 residues. V shed 3 bases, J shed 3 bases, and the junction held 8 bases outside the gene matches. Germline V gene data show CDR1 as LNHDA and CDR2 as SQIVND (reference sequence). The CDR3 region is CASSIWLQGADYGYTF. CDR3 in DNA: TGTGCCAGTAGTATTTGGTTACAGGGGGCAGACTATGGCTACACCTTC.

The V gene is TRBV30, the J gene TRBJ2-3; D uncertain. The CDR3 has 17 residues. V was shortened by 4 bases and J by 2 bases, with 22 bases between the two germline ends. Per the germline V gene, CDR1 is GTSNPN and CDR2 is SVGIG (reference sequence). CDR3 DNA sequence: TGTGCCTGGAAAACTACCCCGGGCCGGACCTACACAGATACGCAGTATTTT. Translation: CAWKTTPGRTYTDTQYF.

Only one count was recorded for this clone. The rearrangement uses TRBV9 and TRBJ2-1; tentative D call: TRBD2 (7 bases). Germline CDR1 is SGDLS and CDR2 is YYNGEE. The CDR3 runs 15 residues. V lost 3 bases and J 2 bases, leaving 12 bases between the germline ends. CDR3 amino acids: CASSAPGGPYNEQFF. The CDR3, as DNA: TGTGCCAGCAGCGCCCCGGGGGGCCCCTACAATGAGCAGTTCTTC.

This clone was picked up one time. The V gene is TRBV5-1, the J gene TRBJ1-1, with no clear D. V was clipped by 4 bases and J by 3 bases, with 16 bases between them. The germline CDR1 and CDR2 sequences are SGHRS and YFSETQ. This CDR3 spans 15 amino acids. This chain's CDR3 is CASSLSPNGDTEAFF. The CDR3 DNA reads as TGCGCCAGCAGCCTGTCCCCAAACGGGGACACTGAAGCTTTCTTT.

The chain carries TRBV5-6 and TRBJ2-2; D is unclear. CDR3 length: 14 residues. Germline V gene data show CDR1 as SGHDT and CDR2 as YYEEEE. The ends were cut back, 0 bases at V and 3 bases at J, with 6 bases in the middle. The CDR3 loop reads CASSLVSDTGELFF. The CDR3 DNA is TGTGCCAGCAGCTTGGTGTCAGACACCGGGGAGCTGTTTTTT.

This clone has a handful of counts. The rearrangement links TRBV7-6 to TRBJ1-6, with no clear D. Germline CDR1 SGHVS, CDR2 FNYEAQ. V was cut by 5 bases and J by 7 bases, with 18 bases left in between. The CDR3 spans 16 residues. Written as DNA, the CDR3 is TGTGCCAGCAGCCCAGAGAGAATTAGGACGAATTCACCCCTCCACTTT. Translated: CASSPERIRTNSPLHF.

The CDR3 DNA is TGTGCCAGCAGCTTTCCGGGGGGGGCCGGGTACAATGAGCAGTTCTTC. Protein: CASSFPGGAGYNEQFF. V gene TRBV7-8 combines with J gene TRBJ2-1; 8 positions agree with TRBD2. This CDR3 comprises 16 residues. Germline V lookup: CDR1 SGHVS, CDR2 FQNEAQ. V lost 3 bases and J lost 4; bases outside the gene matches: 8.

The gene calls are TRBV27 and TRBJ2-2; no definite D call. The CDR3 spans 13 residues. V gave up 2 bases and J gave up 4 bases, with 5 bases separating them. Germline values: CDR1 MNHEY, CDR2 SMNVEV (reference sequence). CDR3 sequence reads: CASSLGRTGELFF. DNA of the CDR3: TGTGCCAGCAGTTTAGGTCGCACCGGGGAGCTGTTTTTT.

This chain uses TRBV5-4 with TRBJ2-2; 7 bases map to TRBD1. This CDR3 has 16 amino acids. CDR1 is SGHNT and CDR2 is YYREEE in the germline V gene (reference sequence). Trimming removed 4 bases from V and 0 bases from J; junction bases left unmatched: 6. CDR3 coding DNA: TGTGCCAGCAGCCGACAGGGAAGGGCGAACACCGGGGAGCTGTTTTTT. Amino acid sequence: CASSRQGRANTGELFF.

The V gene is TRBV5-1, the J gene TRBJ2-7, with TRBD1 identical over 8 bases. The CDR3 is made up of 15 amino acids. Per germline, CDR1 SGHRS and CDR2 YFSETQ. The trim removed 2 bases at V and 6 bases at J, leaving 10 bases unmatched. The CDR3: CASSFSGGLSSEQYF. CDR3 coding DNA: TGCGCCAGCAGCTTTTCAGGGGGCCTATCATCCGAGCAGTACTTC.

The chain combines TRBV5-1 with TRBJ1-2; D is perhaps TRBD1 (6 bases). V dropped 4 bases and J dropped 1 base, with 23 bases sitting between them. Germline V gene sequence: CDR1 SGHRS, CDR2 YFSETQ. The CDR3 is made up of 18 amino acids. CDR3 sequence reads: CASSRLTGYEGINYGYTF. The DNA of the CDR3 is TGCGCCAGCAGCCGCCTGACAGGCTATGAGGGTATTAACTATGGCTACACCTTC.